A selection of T cell receptor beta chains follows, all from one sample in a study of T cell clones after liver transplantation. Generated by immunoSEQ multiplex PCR, the TCRdb table keeps only in-frame clones and is missing some. The profile covers some 33,000 clones, with 90% to 95% appearing a single time and roughly a quarter taken by the ten largest. This sample comprised CD8+ T cells from blood, obtained 12 months after liver transplant. Receptor source: a human patient who received a liver transplant. Some T cells may have originated in the graft donor. Each CDR3 is given with its conserved first and last residue. A D gene is named only where the DNA matches it firmly. Clone size is given for some rows only: seen once, a few or many times, or a class if the clone is expanded.

J gene: TRBJ2-7; CDR3 length: 16; clone size: .; V gene: TRBV27; D gene: TRBD1; CDR3 protein: CASSYQPGTVFYEQYF; CDR3 DNA: TGTGCCAGCAGTTACCAACCCGGGACAGTATTCTACGAGCAGTACTTC
J gene: TRBJ2-5; CDR3 length: 13; clone size: .; V gene: TRBV7-3; D gene: .; CDR3 protein: CASNRPCLETQYF; CDR3 DNA: TGTGCCAGCAACCGGCCGTGTTTAGAGACCCAGTACTTC
J gene: TRBJ2-7; CDR3 length: 17; clone size: .; V gene: TRBV6-1; D gene: .; CDR3 protein: CASSEALWGEGDLEQYF; CDR3 DNA: TGTGCCAGCAGTGAAGCGCTTTGGGGAGAAGGGGACCTTGAGCAGTACTTC
J gene: TRBJ2-1; CDR3 length: 15; clone size: .; V gene: TRBV6-6; D gene: TRBD2; CDR3 protein: CASSKAGASYNEQFF; CDR3 DNA: TGTGCCAGCAGTAAGGCGGGAGCATCCTACAATGAGCAGTTCTTC
J gene: TRBJ2-1; CDR3 length: 11; clone size: .; V gene: TRBV7-9; D gene: .; CDR3 protein: CASSLVHEQFF; CDR3 DNA: TGTGCCAGCAGCTTGGTCCATGAGCAGTTCTTC
J gene: TRBJ2-7; CDR3 length: 11; clone size: .; V gene: TRBV13; D gene: .; CDR3 protein: CASSLYYEQYF; CDR3 DNA: TGTGCCAGCAGCCTATACTACGAGCAGTACTTC
J gene: TRBJ2-5; CDR3 length: 12; clone size: .; V gene: TRBV27; D gene: .; CDR3 protein: CASRQLAETQYF; CDR3 DNA: TGTGCCAGCAGACAATTAGCAGAGACCCAGTACTTC
J gene: TRBJ1-1; CDR3 length: 12; clone size: few; V gene: TRBV29-1; D gene: TRBD1; CDR3 protein: CSGHTGGPEAFF; CDR3 DNA: TGCAGCGGCCACACAGGGGGGCCTGAAGCTTTCTTT
J gene: TRBJ1-1; CDR3 length: 14; clone size: .; V gene: TRBV28; D gene: TRBD1; CDR3 protein: CASRIGGWDTEAFF; CDR3 DNA: TGTGCCAGCAGAATAGGGGGCTGGGACACTGAAGCTTTCTTT
J gene: TRBJ2-7; CDR3 length: 12; clone size: once; V gene: TRBV12-5; D gene: .; CDR3 protein: CASGLRLYEQYF; CDR3 DNA: TGTGCTAGTGGTTTGCGGCTCTACGAGCAGTACTTC
J gene: TRBJ2-7; CDR3 length: 15; clone size: .; V gene: TRBV5-6; D gene: TRBD1; CDR3 protein: CASSCPRTGGYEQYF; CDR3 DNA: TGTGCCAGCAGCTGCCCCCGGACAGGGGGTTACGAGCAGTACTTC
J gene: TRBJ2-1; CDR3 length: 16; clone size: once; V gene: TRBV9; D gene: TRBD2; CDR3 protein: CASSVPLAGGSNEQFF; CDR3 DNA: TGTGCCAGCAGCGTACCACTAGCGGGAGGCAGCAATGAGCAGTTCTTC
J gene: TRBJ2-3; CDR3 length: 18; clone size: .; V gene: TRBV28; D gene: TRBD2; CDR3 protein: CASSSRVYGGGSTDTQYF; CDR3 DNA: TGTGCCAGCAGTTCGAGGGTATATGGCGGGGGAAGCACAGATACGCAGTATTTT
J gene: TRBJ2-7; CDR3 length: 16; clone size: .; V gene: TRBV14; D gene: TRBD1; CDR3 protein: CASSPRTGLKDYEQYF; CDR3 DNA: TGTGCCAGCAGCCCGAGGACAGGACTCAAGGACTACGAGCAGTACTTC
J gene: TRBJ2-3; CDR3 length: 14; clone size: .; V gene: TRBV6-5; D gene: .; CDR3 protein: CASSALIGADTQYF; CDR3 DNA: TGTGCCAGCAGCGCCTTGATCGGCGCAGATACGCAGTATTTT
J gene: TRBJ1-5; CDR3 length: 13; clone size: .; V gene: TRBV6-4; D gene: TRBD1; CDR3 protein: CASNGQGPQPQHF; CDR3 DNA: TGTGCCAGCAACGGACAGGGCCCTCAGCCCCAGCATTTT
J gene: TRBJ2-1; CDR3 length: 14; clone size: .; V gene: TRBV9; D gene: TRBD1; CDR3 protein: CASSVGGGTNEQFF; CDR3 DNA: TGTGCCAGCAGCGTAGGAGGGGGCACAAATGAGCAGTTCTTC
J gene: TRBJ1-1; CDR3 length: 13; clone size: .; V gene: TRBV6-5; D gene: .; CDR3 protein: CASSLGAGTEAFF; CDR3 DNA: TGTGCCAGCAGTCTAGGGGCGGGCACTGAAGCTTTCTTT
J gene: TRBJ2-1; CDR3 length: 15; clone size: .; V gene: TRBV27; D gene: .; CDR3 protein: CASSLSASWYNEQFF; CDR3 DNA: TGTGCCAGCAGTTTATCGGCTAGTTGGTACAATGAGCAGTTCTTC
J gene: TRBJ1-5; CDR3 length: 15; clone size: .; V gene: TRBV28; D gene: .; CDR3 protein: CASTERKSPVQPQHF; CDR3 DNA: TGTGCCAGCACCGAACGAAAGTCACCGGTTCAGCCCCAGCATTTT
J gene: TRBJ1-2; CDR3 length: 13; clone size: .; V gene: TRBV11-2; D gene: .; CDR3 protein: CASRRKQGWGYTF; CDR3 DNA: TGTGCCAGCAGACGGAAACAGGGTTGGGGCTACACCTTC
J gene: TRBJ2-4; CDR3 length: 16; clone size: .; V gene: TRBV5-4; D gene: TRBD2; CDR3 protein: CASSQGLAGVGNIQYF; CDR3 DNA: TGTGCCAGCAGCCAGGGACTAGCGGGAGTCGGGAACATTCAGTACTTC
J gene: TRBJ1-1; CDR3 length: 12; clone size: .; V gene: TRBV7-9; D gene: .; CDR3 protein: CASSPGGVEAFF; CDR3 DNA: TGTGCCAGCAGCCCCGGGGGGGTTGAAGCTTTCTTT
J gene: TRBJ1-1; CDR3 length: 14; clone size: .; V gene: TRBV6-1; D gene: .; CDR3 protein: CASSERGSWTEAFF; CDR3 DNA: TGTGCCAGCAGTGAACGGGGCTCGTGGACTGAAGCTTTCTTT
J gene: TRBJ2-7; CDR3 length: 14; clone size: once; V gene: TRBV7-8; D gene: TRBD1; CDR3 protein: CASSSPGQPYEQYF; CDR3 DNA: TGTGCCAGCAGCTCACCGGGACAGCCCTACGAGCAGTACTTC
J gene: TRBJ2-2; CDR3 length: 13; clone size: .; V gene: TRBV13; D gene: .; CDR3 protein: CASSLGLPGELFF; CDR3 DNA: TGTGCCAGCAGCTTAGGCCTCCCCGGGGAGCTGTTTTTT
J gene: TRBJ2-7; CDR3 length: 15; clone size: .; V gene: TRBV28; D gene: TRBD2; CDR3 protein: CASRPASGSSYEQYF; CDR3 DNA: TGTGCCAGCAGGCCCGCTAGCGGGAGCTCCTACGAGCAGTACTTC
J gene: TRBJ2-7; CDR3 length: 12; clone size: .; V gene: TRBV11-2; D gene: .; CDR3 protein: CASSLVADEQYF; CDR3 DNA: TGTGCCAGCAGCTTAGTGGCGGACGAGCAGTACTTC